The clone carrying this TCR beta chain was seen more than once but under ten times. Its antigen is not known. This entry belongs to a study of T-cell memory formation after mild COVID-19. TCR alpha and TCR beta cDNA libraries carrying sample barcodes and UMIs came from 5'RACE with constant-segment primers. TCRdb called the 5' RACE reads again in MiXCR, with one record for every CDR3 protein. The sample includes approximately 60,000 distinct CDR3 sequences, roughly 10% of them seen just once. Study results and caveats: Among clones contracting day 15 to 85, CD4/CD8 was balanced, whereas later expanders leaned CD4+.

Sample: PBMCs or a T cell subset sorted from them (not recorded which). The receptor's source is a man between 18 and 35 years old who had mild COVID-19 (a few samples of this study predate the infection). Cell type and time point are not known.

The CDR3 loop reads CASRPARRATPGGELFF. The DNA for the CDR3 is TGTGCCAGCAGACCCGCGCGACGAGCTACACCGGGCGGGGAGCTGTTTTTT. This chain uses TRBV6-6 with TRBJ2-2; D uncertain. From germline, CDR1 is MNHNY and CDR2 SVGAGI (reference sequence). This CDR3 is built from 17 residues. The V and J ends lost 6 bases and 7 bases respectively, with 24 bases between them.